Listed here are 32 T cell receptor beta chains from one sample, sequenced in a study of T cell responses to AZD1222 COVID-19 vaccine. Using immunoSEQ multiplex PCR, the repertoire was profiled, and TCRdb retains in-frame clones only, with some absent. In the table there are roughly 140,000 clones, 90% of which are singletons. The sequences come from peripheral blood, collected on day 0 of AZD1222 vaccination. These receptors were taken from an adult in good health.

The table lists this clone with a few counts. The rearrangement joins TRBV5-4 to TRBJ1-6, with D perhaps matching TRBD1 (5 bases). Trimming took 1 base from V and 10 from J, leaving 12 bases between them. Germline loops: CDR1 SGHNT, CDR2 YYREEE (reference sequence). The CDR3 is 14 amino acids. The CDR3 DNA follows: TGTGCCAGCAGCTTGTCCAGGGAGGGGTCACCCCTCCACTTT. As protein: CASSLSREGSPLHF. Supplemented by reference TRBV5-4 and TRBJ1-6, the full variable domain reads ETGVTQSPTHLIKTRGQQVTLRCSSQSGHNTVSWYQQALGQGPQFIFQYYREEENGRGNFPPRFSGLQFPNYSSELNVNALELDDSALYLCASSLSREGSPLHFGNGTRLTVT.

V and J are TRBV18 and TRBJ1-5; 10 nucleotides line up with TRBD1. The CDR3 totals 16 residues. Germline V gene sequence: CDR1 KGHSH, CDR2 LQKENI. Trimming cost V 3 bases and J 4 bases; bases outside gene matches: 6. The chain's CDR3 is CASSPPGTGVNQPQHF. DNA of the CDR3: TGTGCCAGCTCACCCCCCGGGACAGGGGTTAATCAGCCCCAGCATTTT.

The J gene is TRBJ2-7, the V gene TRBV2, with 8 bases identical to TRBD1. V trimming: 4 bases; J trimming: 5 bases; junction bases outside the gene matches: 7. The CDR3 contains 14 residues. Germline V gives CDR1 SNHLY, CDR2 FYNNEI. The CDR3 nucleotides are TGTGCCAGCAGTGTTGGACAGGGAAGGAACGAGCAGTACTTC. Protein product: CASSVGQGRNEQYF. The full variable domain, rest sourced from reference TRBV2 and TRBJ2-7, is EPEVTQTPSHQVTQMGQEVILRCVPISNHLYFYWYRQILGQKVEFLVSFYNNEISEKSEIFDDQFSVERPDGSNFTLKIRSTKLEDSAMYFCASSVGQGRNEQYFGPGTRLTVT.

CDR3 sequence: CATSRERFVNTEAFF. CDR3 bases: TGTGCCACCAGCAGAGAACGTTTTGTTAACACTGAAGCTTTCTTT. V usage is TRBV15 and J usage is TRBJ1-1, with D uncertain. The germline gives CDR1 LNHNV, CDR2 YYDKDF (reference sequence). This CDR3 region has 15 residues. V lost 0 bases and J lost 2, with 10 bases in between.

V usage is TRBV4-2 and J usage is TRBJ1-5, with 7 bases matching TRBD1. The V and J ends lost 0 bases and 3 bases, in that order; junction bases with no gene match: 2. CDR3 length equals 15 residues. The germline V gene has CDR1 LGHNA and CDR2 YNFKEQ. The DNA for the CDR3 is TGTGCCAGCAGCCAAGAGACAGGGTCCAATCAGCCCCAGCATTTT. Translated, it gives CASSQETGSNQPQHF.

V and J are TRBV6-5 and TRBJ1-2; D gene uncertain. The ends were cut back, 0 bases at V and 12 bases at J, with 17 bases in the middle. Germline V gene lookup returns CDR1 MNHEY and CDR2 SVGAGI. The CDR3 totals 14 residues. The DNA for the CDR3 is TGTGCCAGCAGTTACTCGATATCTTTGTCCCGGCACACCTTC. Encoded protein: CASSYSISLSRHTF.

The gene calls are TRBV27 and TRBJ1-2; D unclear. This CDR3 contains 16 residues. From germline, CDR1 is MNHEY and CDR2 SMNVEV (reference sequence). V dropped 6 bases and J dropped 2 bases, with 19 bases sitting between them. The CDR3 spells CASSPIVLRSNYGYTF. Written as DNA, the CDR3 is TGTGCCAGCAGCCCAATTGTCTTAAGGTCCAACTATGGCTACACCTTC.

V and J are TRBV11-2 and TRBJ2-2, with TRBD1 matching over 9 bases. Germline CDR1 is SGHAT and CDR2 is FQNNGV. The CDR3 spans 15 residues. After removal of 4 bases from V and 5 bases from J, the junction contained 5 bases not matched to a gene. Here the CDR3 reads CASSSYRGQTGELFF. In DNA, the CDR3 is TGTGCCAGCAGCTCGTACAGGGGGCAAACCGGGGAGCTGTTTTTT.

The V gene is TRBV6-1, the J gene TRBJ1-3; no definite D call. Trimming removed 1 base from V and 0 bases from J, with 7 bases in between. This CDR3 comprises 15 residues. From germline, CDR1 is MNHNS and CDR2 SASEGT. CDR3 in amino acids: CASSEGPNSGNTIYF. Here the CDR3 DNA reads TGTGCCAGCAGTGAAGGGCCGAACTCTGGAAACACCATATATTTT.

The chain joins TRBV7-9 to TRBJ2-1, with TRBD2 matching over 11 bases. Germline lookup yields CDR1 SEHNR and CDR2 FQNEAQ (reference sequence). V was clipped by 7 bases and J by 4 bases; unmatched bases: 3. CDR3 length equals 14 residues. CDR3 protein: CASTIAGGYNEQFF. The CDR3 nucleotides are TGTGCCAGCACCATAGCGGGAGGGTACAATGAGCAGTTCTTC.

The chain combines TRBV28 with TRBJ1-1, with D tentatively TRBD1 (6 bases). Germline V gives CDR1 MDHEN, CDR2 SYDVKM. Trimming pared 6 bases from V and 0 bases from J, leaving 20 bases between. The CDR3 consists of 17 residues. The CDR3 loop is CASRPFRGFPMNTEAFF. The CDR3 bases are TGTGCCAGCAGGCCCTTTAGGGGGTTCCCTATGAACACTGAAGCTTTCTTT.

The chain joins TRBV28 to TRBJ2-7; a weak D match, TRBD2 (6 bases). The CDR3 runs 14 residues. CDR1 is MDHEN, CDR2 SYDVKM, per germline. The V end lost 2 bases, the J end lost 2 bases, and 10 bases lay between the germline ends. The CDR3 DNA reads TGTGCCAGCAGTTTAGGCGGGACCACCTACGAGCAGTACTTC. Protein: CASSLGGTTYEQYF.

The rearrangement joins TRBV5-1 to TRBJ2-5; D is ambiguous. The V end was cut by 1 base, the J end by 5 bases, with 12 bases between. The CDR3 is 14 residues long. CDR1 and CDR2 from the germline V gene are SGHRS and YFSETQ. The DNA of the CDR3 is TGCGCCAGCAGCTTGTTATCCACCCAGGAGACCCAGTACTTC. It specifies CASSLLSTQETQYF.

This rearrangement joins TRBV28 to TRBJ1-1; 9 bases match TRBD1. The V gene's germline CDR1 is MDHEN and CDR2 SYDVKM. Trimming took 6 bases from V and 5 from J; bases not matched to a gene: 7. The CDR3 totals 14 residues. The CDR3 DNA follows: TGTGCCAGCAGGACGGGACAGGGCGGGACTGAAGCTTTCTTT. As protein: CASRTGQGGTEAFF.

The gene calls are TRBV21-1 and TRBJ2-3; TRBD2 reflects the table's D call only, with no check against the DNA. TRBV21-1 is a pseudogene. The CDR3 sequence is 18 residues long. The CDR3 here is CASSETSGRACGTDTQYF. For the CDR3, the DNA is TGTGCCAGCAGCGAGACTAGCGGGAGGGCATGTGGCACAGATACGCAGTATTTT.

The J gene is TRBJ1-1, the V gene TRBV7-6; 8 nucleotides align to TRBD1. Trimming took 5 bases from V and 1 from J; bases not matched to a gene: 6. Looked up from germline, CDR1 is SGHVS and CDR2 is FNYEAQ. The CDR3 loop spans 15 amino acids. The CDR3 loop is CASSPGQGTNTEAFF. CDR3 DNA: TGTGCCAGCAGCCCCGGACAGGGTACGAACACTGAAGCTTTCTTT. Variable domain in full (rest from reference TRBV7-6 and TRBJ1-1): GAGVSQSPRYKVTKRGQDVALRCDPISGHVSLYWYRQALGQGPEFLTYFNYEAQQDKSGLPNDRFSAERPEGSISTLTIQRTEQRDSAMYRCASSPGQGTNTEAFFGQGTRLTVV.

The chain links TRBV15 to TRBJ1-6; D is uncertain. CDR1 is LNHNV and CDR2 is YYDKDF in the germline V gene (reference sequence). V was trimmed by 8 bases and J by 0 bases, leaving 14 bases between them. The CDR3 covers 16 residues. The CDR3, as DNA: TGTGCCACCTCCCCCGAGTCCTACTCCTATAATTCACCCCTCCACTTT. As protein: CATSPESYSYNSPLHF.

The chain joins TRBV29-1 to TRBJ2-5, with D perhaps being TRBD1 or TRBD2 (5 bases each). V was pared by 5 bases and J by 2 bases, with 18 bases between. CDR1 and CDR2 (germline): SQVTM, ANQGSEA. The CDR3 consists of 15 residues. The CDR3 bases are TGCAGCGTTTTGGGCATCCAGGGACCACAAGAGACCCAGTACTTC. Translation gives CSVLGIQGPQETQYF.

The chain has TRBV18 and TRBJ1-1, with D unclear. The CDR3 runs 12 residues. V lost 6 bases, J lost 7 bases, and 12 bases lay in between. Germline V gene data show CDR1 as KGHSH and CDR2 as LQKENI. The CDR3 is CASSPGLNEAFF. The CDR3 nucleotides read TGTGCCAGCTCCCCGGGTCTTAATGAAGCTTTCTTT.

The rearrangement joins TRBV4-1 to TRBJ1-5; D is ambiguous. The CDR3 has 22 residues. Germline V gene lookup returns CDR1 MGHRA and CDR2 YSYEKL. The germline V and J ends were trimmed by 0 bases and 0 bases, with 27 bases remaining between them. CDR3 protein: CASSQDSDWGYDLGYSNQPQHF. The CDR3 nucleotides read TGCGCCAGCAGCCAAGATTCGGATTGGGGTTATGATTTGGGATATAGCAATCAGCCCCAGCATTTT.

The genes are TRBV10-3 and TRBJ2-3; no clear D gene. Germline lookup yields CDR1 ENHRY and CDR2 SYGVKD. The germline V and J ends were trimmed by 4 bases and 6 bases, with 14 bases remaining between them. The CDR3 spans 14 residues. For the CDR3, the DNA is TGTGCCATCAGTGGGGCAGGTTGGTTGGATACGCAGTATTTT. Amino acid sequence: CAISGAGWLDTQYF.

The chain recombines TRBV18 with TRBJ2-5; 7 bases are a match to TRBD2. Losses at the gene ends were 1 base for V and 5 bases for J; bases not matched to a gene: 1. This CDR3 has 13 amino acids. Germline assignment: CDR1 KGHSH and CDR2 LQKENI. The CDR3 here is CASSPQGGETQYF. CDR3 sequence (DNA): TGTGCCAGCTCACCACAGGGAGGGGAGACCCAGTACTTC.

The CDR3 coding sequence is TGTGCCAGCAGTCCGGACAGGGGATACCAGCCCCAGCATTTT. It yields the protein CASSPDRGYQPQHF. The rearrangement joins TRBV2 to TRBJ1-5; 9 bases align to TRBD1. The CDR3 is 14 amino acids. The V and J ends lost 5 bases and 7 bases, in that order; junction bases with no gene match: 6. Germline lookup yields CDR1 SNHLY and CDR2 FYNNEI.

The rearrangement uses TRBV6-5 and TRBJ1-2; 8 bases fit TRBD1. V was pared by 2 bases and J by 4 bases, with 3 bases of the junction left unmatched. CDR1 and CDR2 (germline): MNHEY, SVGAGI. The CDR3 sequence is 14 residues long. The CDR3 protein is CASSYRGQGYGYTF. CDR3 nucleotide sequence: TGTGCCAGCAGTTACCGCGGACAGGGCTATGGCTACACCTTC.

The sample holds a few counts of this clone. The gene calls are TRBV15 and TRBJ1-5; 8 nucleotides line up with TRBD1. V gave up 1 base and J gave up 3 bases; unmatched junction bases: 8. Germline-derived CDR1 and CDR2 are LNHNV and YYDKDF (reference sequence). The CDR3 extends over 17 amino acids. The CDR3: CATSRAGWGQDNQPQHF. CDR3 DNA: TGTGCCACCAGCAGAGCGGGTTGGGGACAGGACAATCAGCCCCAGCATTTT.

This chain connects TRBV28 to TRBJ1-5; TRBD1 agrees at 7 bases. The CDR3 runs to 16 residues. V shed 5 bases and J 4 bases; nucleotides not matched to a gene: 11. Germline V gives CDR1 MDHEN, CDR2 SYDVKM. This CDR3 reads CASSGDRERPNQPQHF. The CDR3 DNA follows: TGTGCCAGCAGTGGCGACAGGGAGCGCCCAAATCAGCCCCAGCATTTT.

V is TRBV7-9 and J is TRBJ2-1, with 8 bases matching TRBD2. This CDR3 is 15 amino acids long. With V trimmed by 5 bases and J by 8 bases, 11 bases remained unmatched. Germline V CDR1 and CDR2: SEHNR, FQNEAQ (reference sequence). CDR3 sequence reads: CASSDRRTSQHEQFF. CDR3 nucleotide sequence: TGTGCCAGCAGCGACCGAAGGACTAGCCAGCATGAGCAGTTCTTC.

The chain uses TRBV6-5 and TRBJ1-1; 10 bases are shared with TRBD1. From germline, CDR1 is MNHEY and CDR2 SVGAGI. The CDR3 runs 14 residues. The V segment lost 2 bases and the J segment 8 bases; nucleotides outside the gene matches: 5. CDR3 loop: CASSYLTGGGEAFF. CDR3 coding DNA: TGTGCCAGCAGTTACCTGACAGGGGGCGGAGAAGCTTTCTTT.

The chain joins TRBV7-9 to TRBJ1-4; 7 bases agree with TRBD1. The germline V gene encodes CDR1 SEHNR and CDR2 FQNEAQ (reference sequence). The CDR3 loop spans 16 amino acids. Trimming at V came to 5 bases and at J to 0 bases, leaving 6 bases not matched to a gene. The CDR3 reads CASSPRGTATNEKLFF. CDR3 bases: TGTGCCAGCAGCCCCAGGGGGACAGCAACTAATGAAAAACTGTTTTTT.

This clone was counted once. The chain carries TRBV7-3 and TRBJ2-3; 9 positions agree with TRBD2. The CDR3 is 14 amino acids. V lost 5 bases to trimming and J lost 4 bases; unmatched junction nucleotides: 4. Germline values: CDR1 SGHTA, CDR2 FQGTGA. The CDR3 protein is CASSPGLAPDTQYF. The CDR3 bases are TGTGCCAGCAGCCCGGGACTAGCCCCAGATACGCAGTATTTT.

This clone was observed once. The chain carries TRBV18 and TRBJ1-1; no reliable D call. CDR1 and CDR2 from the germline V gene are KGHSH and LQKENI. The ends were cut back, 4 bases at V and 9 bases at J, with 12 bases in the middle. The CDR3 extends over 12 amino acids. The CDR3 region has the DNA TGTGCCAGCTCACTACGGTCGCAGCAAGCTTTCTTT. This sequence encodes CASSLRSQQAFF.

This clone was recorded a few times. This chain uses TRBV27 with TRBJ2-2; unclear D gene. Germline CDR1 reads MNHEY; CDR2 reads SMNVEV (reference sequence). The CDR3 loop spans 14 amino acids. V was trimmed by 5 bases and J by 2 bases, leaving 9 bases between them. Written as DNA, the CDR3 is TGTGCCAGCAGTGTAAGCATTAACACCGGGGAGCTGTTTTTT. Amino acid sequence: CASSVSINTGELFF.